The 18 T cell receptor beta chains reported below all come from one sample, sequenced in a study of blood T cells in healthy people across ages. Through a sample-barcoded 5' primer and a J-beta primer mix, a second PCR was run for roughly 7 to 12 cycles. TCRdb reprocessed the 5' RACE reads with MiXCR, giving one entry per CDR3 protein. The data contain roughly 500,000 distinct CDR3 sequences, 27% of them singletons. Sequenced material: blood. All receptors come from a woman in her 70s in good health.

This clonotype came up a few times. The rearrangement uses TRBV5-4 and TRBJ1-4; D gene ambiguous. Trimming took 4 bases from V and 8 from J, leaving 18 bases between them. Germline-derived CDR1 and CDR2 are SGHNT and YYREEE (reference sequence). The CDR3 is 15 amino acids. The CDR3 is CASSNRTAAGEKLFF. DNA for the CDR3: TGTGCCAGCAGCAATCGAACGGCGGCAGGCGAAAAACTGTTTTTT.

This clonotype has just a few counts. The V gene is TRBV18, the J gene TRBJ2-5; D ambiguous. Germline CDR1 and CDR2: KGHSH and LQKENI. This CDR3 spans 12 amino acids. V was clipped by 5 bases and J by 4 bases, with 8 bases between them. The CDR3 region has the DNA TGTGCCAGCTCATATGGGATAGAGACCCAGTACTTC. Residues: CASSYGIETQYF.

On this clonotype: Germline and junction disagree at one end, which may indicate a read error. The chain uses TRBV19 and TRBJ1-3; perhaps TRBD1 as D (6 bases). CDR1 and CDR2 from the germline V gene are LNHDA and SQIVND (reference sequence). The CDR3 consists of 14 residues. The CDR3 loop reads CACSRGASGNTIYF. The CDR3 region has the DNA TGTGCCTGTAGTCGGGGGGCCTCTGGAAACACCATATATTTT.

The rearrangement links TRBV11-1 to TRBJ2-1; D may be TRBD1 or TRBD2 (5 bases each). The germline V gene has CDR1 SGHAT and CDR2 FQDESV (reference sequence). The CDR3 covers 17 residues. Trimming shortened V by 2 bases and J by 0 bases, and 14 bases separated the two germline ends. The CDR3 reads CASSLMPGRGSYNEQFF. DNA of the CDR3: TGTGCCAGCAGCTTAATGCCGGGACGGGGCTCCTACAATGAGCAGTTCTTC.

This chain uses TRBV7-3 with TRBJ2-1; 11 bases fit TRBD2. This CDR3 is 17 amino acids long. Germline loops: CDR1 SGHTA, CDR2 FQGTGA. The V and J ends lost 6 bases and 4 bases, in that order; junction bases with no gene match: 11. Here the CDR3 reads CASRPASSGGIYNEQFF. In DNA form, the CDR3 reads TGTGCCAGCAGGCCGGCTTCTAGCGGGGGGATTTACAATGAGCAGTTCTTC.

This clonotype was seen a few times. This chain uses TRBV6-5 with TRBJ1-1; D is possibly TRBD1 (5 bases). Germline-derived CDR1 and CDR2 are MNHEY and SVGAGI. The V and J ends lost 0 bases and 0 bases respectively, with 11 bases between them. The CDR3 has 16 residues. The CDR3 loop reads CASSYSKGGVNTEAFF. In DNA form, the CDR3 reads TGTGCCAGCAGTTACTCGAAGGGAGGGGTGAACACTGAAGCTTTCTTT.

This clonotype has more than one count but fewer than ten. This sequence joins TRBV7-6 and TRBJ2-3; 9 positions match TRBD2. V was pared by 3 bases and J by 3 bases, with 7 bases of the junction left unmatched. This CDR3 is built from 16 residues. Germline V gene sequence: CDR1 SGHVS, CDR2 FNYEAQ. The CDR3 protein is CASSFLIAGETDTQYF. CDR3 coding DNA: TGTGCCAGCAGCTTCCTAATAGCGGGGGAGACAGATACGCAGTATTTT.

This chain connects TRBV30 to TRBJ1-2, with 8 bases lining up with TRBD1. The germline gives CDR1 GTSNPN, CDR2 SVGIG (reference sequence). The CDR3 length is 12 residues. The V segment lost 1 base and the J segment 6 bases; nucleotides outside the gene matches: 1. The CDR3 DNA follows: TGTGCCTGGAGTGCCAGGGGGCATGGCTACACCTTC. It is translated as CAWSARGHGYTF.

The sample holds many counts of this clonotype. The V and J genes are TRBV4-3 and TRBJ2-5, with D perhaps TRBD1 (6 bases). The germline V and J ends were trimmed by 1 base and 5 bases, with 8 bases remaining between them. CDR1 LGHNA and CDR2 YSLEER come from the germline V gene. There are 13 residues in the CDR3. The CDR3 sequence: CASSQGRGETQYF. CDR3 sequence (DNA): TGCGCCAGCAGCCAAGGCAGGGGCGAGACCCAGTACTTC.

The J gene is TRBJ1-6, the V gene TRBV4-3; perhaps TRBD1 as D (6 bases). V lost 3 bases and J 4 bases, leaving 16 bases between the germline ends. The CDR3 has 17 residues. Germline V gene data show CDR1 as LGHNA and CDR2 as YSLEER. For the CDR3, the DNA is TGCGCCAGCAGCCAGGAGGGCGGGGGCGGTTATAATTCACCCCTCCACTTT. Its translation is CASSQEGGGGYNSPLHF.

The chain employs TRBV15 and TRBJ2-1; perhaps TRBD2 as D (6 bases). The CDR3 consists of 17 residues. V gave up 0 bases and J gave up 7 bases, with 19 bases separating them. Germline assignment: CDR1 LNHNV and CDR2 YYDKDF (reference sequence). CDR3 region: CATSRDRSTCGVNEQFF. DNA for the CDR3: TGTGCCACCAGCAGAGATAGATCGACTTGCGGGGTTAATGAGCAGTTCTTC. Filled out from reference TRBV15 and TRBJ2-1, the complete variable domain reads DAMVIQNPRYQVTQFGKPVTLSCSQTLNHNVMYWYQQKSSQAPKLLFHYYDKDFNNEADTPDNFQSRRPNTSFCFLDIRSPGLGDTAMYLCATSRDRSTCGVNEQFFGPGTRLTVL.

The chain joins TRBV27 to TRBJ2-1; 15 bases match TRBD2. Germline V gives CDR1 MNHEY, CDR2 SMNVEV (reference sequence). This CDR3 is built from 17 residues. The trim removed 8 bases at V and 7 bases at J, leaving 12 bases unmatched. CDR3 nucleotides: TGTGCCAGCTCAAGGACTAGCGGGGGGGCAACTGTTAATGAGCAGTTCTTC. Amino acids: CASSRTSGGATVNEQFF.

The chain employs TRBV7-6 and TRBJ2-7, with 7 bases matching TRBD1. The CDR3 sequence is 14 residues long. Per germline, CDR1 SGHVS and CDR2 FNYEAQ. Trimming took 5 bases from V and 0 from J; bases not matched to a gene: 4. The CDR3 loop is CASSDRVFSYEQYF. The CDR3 DNA is TGTGCCAGCAGCGACAGGGTTTTCTCCTACGAGCAGTACTTC.

This clonotype came up a few times. The gene calls are TRBV3-1 and TRBJ1-3, with D tentatively TRBD1 (5 bases). CDR1 LGHDT and CDR2 YNNKEL come from the germline V gene (reference sequence). The length of the CDR3 is 16 residues. With 5 bases removed from V and 4 bases from J, the gap between germline ends came to 18 bases. This CDR3 is CASSDRDLYQGNTIYF. The DNA for the CDR3 is TGTGCCAGCAGCGACCGGGACCTGTACCAGGGAAACACCATATATTTT.

As to this clonotype: One end of the junction fails to match germline, which may point to a read error. V and J are TRBV20-1 and TRBJ2-7; 8 bases are shared with TRBD2. This CDR3 region has 15 residues. Germline CDR1 is DFQATT and CDR2 is SNEGSKA (reference sequence). CDR3 protein: CSARDPSGGTYEQHF. CDR3 coding DNA: TGCAGTGCTAGAGATCCCAGCGGGGGTACGTACGAGCAGCACTTC.

The genes are TRBV7-2 and TRBJ2-5; perhaps TRBD1 as D (6 bases). The tail of the sequence fits TRBJ2-7 better, so the J call may be wrong. This CDR3 is 14 amino acids long. The V gene's germline CDR1 is SGHTA and CDR2 FQGNSA. The CDR3 loop reads CASSPQTGSYEQYF. The CDR3 bases are TGTGCCAGCAGCCCCCAGACAGGTTCCTACGAGCAGTACTTC.

This clonotype has only a few counts. The V and J genes are TRBV3-1 and TRBJ1-5; TRBD1 is a possible D gene (6 bases). Trimming cost V 0 bases and J 4 bases, with 16 bases left between them. Germline lookup yields CDR1 LGHDT and CDR2 YNNKEL (reference sequence). The CDR3 spans 17 residues. The CDR3 protein is CASSQDTRGGRNQPQHF. The CDR3 nucleotides are TGTGCCAGCAGCCAAGATACCAGGGGAGGCCGAAATCAGCCCCAGCATTTT.

The rearrangement uses TRBV7-2 and TRBJ2-5; 10 bases map to TRBD2. This CDR3 is built from 16 residues. J gave up 5 bases and V 3 bases, and 9 bases lay outside the gene matches. The V gene's germline CDR1 is SGHTA and CDR2 FQGNSA. For the CDR3, the DNA is TGTGCCAGCAGCTTGGGAAGCGGGGGGGCCTGGGAGACCCAGTACTTC. The encoded protein is CASSLGSGGAWETQYF.